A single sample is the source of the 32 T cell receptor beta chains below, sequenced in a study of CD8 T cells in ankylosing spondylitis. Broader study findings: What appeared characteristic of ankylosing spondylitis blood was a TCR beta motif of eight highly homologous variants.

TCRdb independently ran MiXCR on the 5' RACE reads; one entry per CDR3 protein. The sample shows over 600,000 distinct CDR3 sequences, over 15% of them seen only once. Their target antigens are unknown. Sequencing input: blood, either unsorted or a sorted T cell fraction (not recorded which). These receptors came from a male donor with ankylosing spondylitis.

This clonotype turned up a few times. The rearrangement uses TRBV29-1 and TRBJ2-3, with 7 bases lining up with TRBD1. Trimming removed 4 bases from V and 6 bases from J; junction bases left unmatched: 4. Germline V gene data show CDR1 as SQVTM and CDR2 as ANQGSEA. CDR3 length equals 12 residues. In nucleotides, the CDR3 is TGCAGCGTTGGCGACAGGGCCGATACGCAGTATTTT. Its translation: CSVGDRADTQYF.

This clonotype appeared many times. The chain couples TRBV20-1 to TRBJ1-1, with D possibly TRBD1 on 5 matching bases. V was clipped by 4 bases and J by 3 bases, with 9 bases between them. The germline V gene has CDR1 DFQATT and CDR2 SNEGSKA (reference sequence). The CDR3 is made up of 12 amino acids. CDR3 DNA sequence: TGCAGTGCTAAGGCGGGGGACACTGAAGCTTTCTTT. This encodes CSAKAGDTEAFF.

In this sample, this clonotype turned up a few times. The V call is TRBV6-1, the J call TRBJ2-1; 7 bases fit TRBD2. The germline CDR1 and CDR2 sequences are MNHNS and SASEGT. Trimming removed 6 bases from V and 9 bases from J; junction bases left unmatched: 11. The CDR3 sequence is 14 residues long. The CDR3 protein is CASRTRDYPSEQFF. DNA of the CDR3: TGTGCCAGCAGGACCCGGGACTATCCCAGTGAGCAGTTCTTC.

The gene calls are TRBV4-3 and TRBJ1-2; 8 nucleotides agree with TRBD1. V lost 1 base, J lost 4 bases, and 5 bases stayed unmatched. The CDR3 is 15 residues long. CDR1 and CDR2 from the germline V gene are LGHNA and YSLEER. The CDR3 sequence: CASSQGPGQGYGYTF. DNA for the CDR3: TGCGCCAGCAGCCAAGGCCCTGGACAGGGCTATGGCTACACCTTC.

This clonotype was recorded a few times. The DNA of the CDR3 is TGCGCCAGCAGCTTGGAAGGTCAGACCTCCTATGGCTACACCTTC. Amino acids: CASSLEGQTSYGYTF. The chain recombines TRBV5-1 with TRBJ1-2; no clear D gene. This CDR3 contains 15 residues. Germline lookup yields CDR1 SGHRS and CDR2 YFSETQ. Trimming pared 0 bases from V and 4 bases from J, leaving 13 bases between.

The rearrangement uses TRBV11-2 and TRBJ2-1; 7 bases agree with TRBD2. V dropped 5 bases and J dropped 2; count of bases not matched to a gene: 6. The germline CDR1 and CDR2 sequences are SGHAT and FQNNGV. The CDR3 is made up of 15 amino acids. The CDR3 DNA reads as TGTGCCAGCAGCCAATCCGGGAGGCCCTACAATGAGCAGTTCTTC. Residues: CASSQSGRPYNEQFF.

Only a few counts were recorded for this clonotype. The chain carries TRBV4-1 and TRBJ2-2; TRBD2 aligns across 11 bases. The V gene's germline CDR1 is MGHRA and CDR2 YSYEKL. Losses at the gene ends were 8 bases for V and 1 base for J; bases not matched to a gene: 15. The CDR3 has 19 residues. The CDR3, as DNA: TGCGCCAGCTTACCCCTGCCGGGACTAGCGGATTGGAACACCGGGGAGCTGTTTTTT. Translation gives CASLPLPGLADWNTGELFF.

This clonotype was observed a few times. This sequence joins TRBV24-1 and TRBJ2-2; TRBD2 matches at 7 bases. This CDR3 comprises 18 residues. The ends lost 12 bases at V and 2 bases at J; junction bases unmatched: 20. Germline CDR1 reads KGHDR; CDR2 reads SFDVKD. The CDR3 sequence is CAPWSHTPQRGNTGELFF. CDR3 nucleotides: TGTGCCCCCTGGAGCCACACTCCCCAGCGGGGAAACACCGGGGAGCTGTTTTTT.

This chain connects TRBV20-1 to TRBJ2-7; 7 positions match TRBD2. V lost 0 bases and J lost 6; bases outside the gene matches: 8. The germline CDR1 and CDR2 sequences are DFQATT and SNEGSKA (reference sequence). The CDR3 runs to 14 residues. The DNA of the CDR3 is TGCAGTGCTAGAGATGTGGGCGGGGGATCCGAGCAGTACTTC. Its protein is CSARDVGGGSEQYF.

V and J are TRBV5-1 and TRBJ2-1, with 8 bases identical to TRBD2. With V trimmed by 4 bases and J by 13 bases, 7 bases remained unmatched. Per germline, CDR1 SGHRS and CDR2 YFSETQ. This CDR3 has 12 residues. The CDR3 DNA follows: TGCGCCAGCAGCAGGGACGGGACTAGTCAGTTCTTC. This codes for CASSRDGTSQFF. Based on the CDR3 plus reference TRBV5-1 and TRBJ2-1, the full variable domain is KAGVTQTPRYLIKTRGQQVTLSCSPISGHRSVSWYQQTPGQGLQFLFEYFSETQRNKGNFPGRFSGRQFSNSRSEMNVSTLELGDSALYLCASSRDGTSQFFGPGTRLTVL.

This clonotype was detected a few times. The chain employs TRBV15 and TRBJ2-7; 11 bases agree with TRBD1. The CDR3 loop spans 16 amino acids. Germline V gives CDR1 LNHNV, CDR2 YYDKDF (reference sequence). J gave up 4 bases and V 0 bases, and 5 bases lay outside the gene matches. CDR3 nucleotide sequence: TGTGCCACCAGCAGAGATCGGGACAGGGGGATTTACGAGCAGTACTTC. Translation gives CATSRDRDRGIYEQYF.

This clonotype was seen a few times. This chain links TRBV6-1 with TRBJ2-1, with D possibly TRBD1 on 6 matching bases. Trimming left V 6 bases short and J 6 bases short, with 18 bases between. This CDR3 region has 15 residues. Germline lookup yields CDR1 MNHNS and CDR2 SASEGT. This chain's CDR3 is CASRPDTYRANEQFF. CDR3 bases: TGTGCCAGCAGACCCGATACCTACAGGGCCAATGAGCAGTTCTTC.

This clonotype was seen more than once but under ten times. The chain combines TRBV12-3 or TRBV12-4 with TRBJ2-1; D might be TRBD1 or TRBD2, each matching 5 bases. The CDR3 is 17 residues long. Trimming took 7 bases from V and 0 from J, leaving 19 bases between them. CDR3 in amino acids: CASIPGQGGSSYNEQFF. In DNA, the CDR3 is TGTGCCAGCATCCCCGGCCAGGGTGGGAGCTCCTACAATGAGCAGTTCTTC.

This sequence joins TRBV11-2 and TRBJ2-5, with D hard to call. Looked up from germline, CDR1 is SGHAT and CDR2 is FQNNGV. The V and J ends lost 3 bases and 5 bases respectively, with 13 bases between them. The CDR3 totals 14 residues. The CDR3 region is CASSFITQLETQYF. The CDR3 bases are TGTGCCAGCAGCTTTATAACCCAGTTGGAGACCCAGTACTTC. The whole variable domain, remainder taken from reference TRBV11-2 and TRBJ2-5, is EAGVAQSPRYKIIEKRQSVAFWCNPISGHATLYWYQQILGQGPKLLIQFQNNGVVDDSQLPKDRFSAERLKGVDSTLKIQPAKLEDSAVYLCASSFITQLETQYFGPGTRLLVL.

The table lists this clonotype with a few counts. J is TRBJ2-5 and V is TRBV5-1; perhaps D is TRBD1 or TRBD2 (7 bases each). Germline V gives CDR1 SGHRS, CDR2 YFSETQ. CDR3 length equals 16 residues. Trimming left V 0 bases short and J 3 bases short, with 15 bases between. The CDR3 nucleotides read TGCGCCAGCAGCTTGGTGCAGGGGGAGGGCGAAGAGACCCAGTACTTC. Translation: CASSLVQGEGEETQYF. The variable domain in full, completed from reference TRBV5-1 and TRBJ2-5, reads KAGVTQTPRYLIKTRGQQVTLSCSPISGHRSVSWYQQTPGQGLQFLFEYFSETQRNKGNFPGRFSGRQFSNSRSEMNVSTLELGDSALYLCASSLVQGEGEETQYFGPGTRLLVL.

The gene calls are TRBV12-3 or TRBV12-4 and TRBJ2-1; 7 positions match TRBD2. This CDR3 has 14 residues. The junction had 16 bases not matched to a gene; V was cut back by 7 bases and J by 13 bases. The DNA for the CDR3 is TGTGCCAGCACCGCCCCCGGGAGGCCCCCCCAACAGTTCTTC. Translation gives CASTAPGRPPQQFF.

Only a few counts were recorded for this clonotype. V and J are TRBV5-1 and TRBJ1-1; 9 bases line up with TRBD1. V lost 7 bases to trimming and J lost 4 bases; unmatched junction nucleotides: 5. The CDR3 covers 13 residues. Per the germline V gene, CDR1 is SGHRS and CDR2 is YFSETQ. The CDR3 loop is CASSTGGFTEAFF. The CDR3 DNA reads TGCGCCAGCTCGACAGGGGGGTTCACTGAAGCTTTCTTT.

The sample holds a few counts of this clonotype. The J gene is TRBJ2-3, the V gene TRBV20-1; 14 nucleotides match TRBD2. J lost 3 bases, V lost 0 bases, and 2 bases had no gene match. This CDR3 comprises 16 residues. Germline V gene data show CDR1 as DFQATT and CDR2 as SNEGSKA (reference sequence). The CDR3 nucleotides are TGCAGTGCTAGAGAGACTAGCGGGAGGGTTACAGATACGCAGTATTTT. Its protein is CSARETSGRVTDTQYF.

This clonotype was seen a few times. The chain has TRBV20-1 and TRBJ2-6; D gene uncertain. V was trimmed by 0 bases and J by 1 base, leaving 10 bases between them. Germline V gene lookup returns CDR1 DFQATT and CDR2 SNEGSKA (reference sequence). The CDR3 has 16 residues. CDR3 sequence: CSARESAASGANVLTF. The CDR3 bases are TGCAGTGCTAGAGAGTCTGCGGCATCTGGGGCCAACGTCCTGACTTTC.

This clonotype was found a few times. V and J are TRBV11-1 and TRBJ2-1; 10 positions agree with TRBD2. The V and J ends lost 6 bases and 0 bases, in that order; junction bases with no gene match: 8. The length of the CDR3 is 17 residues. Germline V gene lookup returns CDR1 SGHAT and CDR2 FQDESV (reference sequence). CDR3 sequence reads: CASSRQAGGISYNEQFF. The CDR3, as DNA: TGTGCCAGCAGTCGCCAAGCGGGAGGGATCTCCTACAATGAGCAGTTCTTC.

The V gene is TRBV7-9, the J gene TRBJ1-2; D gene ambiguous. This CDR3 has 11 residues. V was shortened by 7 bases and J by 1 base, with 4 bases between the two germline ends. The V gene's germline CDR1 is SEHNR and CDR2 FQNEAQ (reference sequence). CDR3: CASTLNYGYTF. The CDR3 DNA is TGTGCCAGCACACTTAACTATGGCTACACCTTC.

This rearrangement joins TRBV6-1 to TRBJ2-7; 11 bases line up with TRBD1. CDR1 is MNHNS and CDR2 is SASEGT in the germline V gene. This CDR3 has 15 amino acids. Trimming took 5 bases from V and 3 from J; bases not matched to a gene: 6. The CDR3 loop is CASSPWTGGFYEQYF. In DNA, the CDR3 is TGTGCCAGCAGTCCGTGGACAGGGGGCTTCTACGAGCAGTACTTC.

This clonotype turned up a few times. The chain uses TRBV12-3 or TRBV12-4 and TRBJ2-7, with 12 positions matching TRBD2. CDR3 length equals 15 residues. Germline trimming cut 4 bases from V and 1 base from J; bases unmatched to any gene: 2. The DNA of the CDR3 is TGTGCCAGCAGTTCTAGCGGGAGGGGGTCCTACGAGCAGTACTTC. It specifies CASSSSGRGSYEQYF.

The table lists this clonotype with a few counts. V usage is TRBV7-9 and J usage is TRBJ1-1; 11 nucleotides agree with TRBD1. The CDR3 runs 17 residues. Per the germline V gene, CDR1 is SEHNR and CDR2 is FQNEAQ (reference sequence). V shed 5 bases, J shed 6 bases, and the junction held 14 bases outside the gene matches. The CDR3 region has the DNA TGTGCCAGCAGCCAACCCCCGGGACAGGGGGTTTGGGCTGAAGCTTTCTTT. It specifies CASSQPPGQGVWAEAFF.

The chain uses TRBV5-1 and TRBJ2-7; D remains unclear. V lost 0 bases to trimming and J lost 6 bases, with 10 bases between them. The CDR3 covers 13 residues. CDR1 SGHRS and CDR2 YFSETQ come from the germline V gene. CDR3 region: CASSLAAATEQYF. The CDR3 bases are TGCGCCAGCAGCTTGGCCGCGGCTACCGAGCAGTACTTC.

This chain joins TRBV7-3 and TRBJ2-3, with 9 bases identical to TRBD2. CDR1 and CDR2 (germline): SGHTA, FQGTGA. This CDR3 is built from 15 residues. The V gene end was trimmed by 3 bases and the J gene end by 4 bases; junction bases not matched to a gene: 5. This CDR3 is CASSFGTSPPDTQYF. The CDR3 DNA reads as TGTGCCAGCAGCTTCGGGACTAGCCCACCAGATACGCAGTATTTT.

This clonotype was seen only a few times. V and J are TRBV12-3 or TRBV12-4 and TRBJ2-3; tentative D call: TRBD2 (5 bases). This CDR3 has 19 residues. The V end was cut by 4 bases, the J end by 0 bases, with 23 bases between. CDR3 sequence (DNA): TGTGCCAGCAGTTCCCCTTTTAAGGAGCGGATTTTTAGCACAGATACGCAGTATTTT. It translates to CASSSPFKERIFSTDTQYF.

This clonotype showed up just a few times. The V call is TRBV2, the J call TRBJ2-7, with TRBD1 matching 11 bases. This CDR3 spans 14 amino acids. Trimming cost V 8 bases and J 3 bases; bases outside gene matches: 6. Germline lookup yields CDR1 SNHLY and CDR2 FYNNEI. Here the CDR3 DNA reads TGTGCCAGCGCCCTGGACAGGGGGCTCTACGAGCAGTACTTC. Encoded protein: CASALDRGLYEQYF.

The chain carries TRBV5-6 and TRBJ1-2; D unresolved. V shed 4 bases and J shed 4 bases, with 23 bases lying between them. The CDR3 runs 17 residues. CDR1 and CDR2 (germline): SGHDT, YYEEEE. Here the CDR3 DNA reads TGTGCCAGCAGCCCCCGAGTAGGGCCGAAACTGTTCTATGGCTACACCTTC. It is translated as CASSPRVGPKLFYGYTF. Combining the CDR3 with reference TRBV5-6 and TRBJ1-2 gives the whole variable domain DAGVTQSPTHLIKTRGQQVTLRCSPKSGHDTVSWYQQALGQGPQFIFQYYEEEERQRGNFPDRFSGHQFPNYSSELNVNALLLGDSALYLCASSPRVGPKLFYGYTFGSGTRLTVV.

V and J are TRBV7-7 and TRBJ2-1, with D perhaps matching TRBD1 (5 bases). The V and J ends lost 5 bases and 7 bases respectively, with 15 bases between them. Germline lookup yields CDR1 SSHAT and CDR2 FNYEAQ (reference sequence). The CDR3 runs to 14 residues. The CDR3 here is CASSPWIGANEQFF. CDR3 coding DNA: TGTGCCAGCAGCCCCTGGATAGGGGCGAATGAGCAGTTCTTC. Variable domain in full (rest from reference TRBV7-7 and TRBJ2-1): GAGVSQSPRYKVTKRGQDVTLRCDPISSHATLYWYQQALGQGPEFLTYFNYEAQPDKSGLPSDRFSAERPEGSISTLTIQRTEQRDSAMYRCASSPWIGANEQFFGPGTRLTVL.

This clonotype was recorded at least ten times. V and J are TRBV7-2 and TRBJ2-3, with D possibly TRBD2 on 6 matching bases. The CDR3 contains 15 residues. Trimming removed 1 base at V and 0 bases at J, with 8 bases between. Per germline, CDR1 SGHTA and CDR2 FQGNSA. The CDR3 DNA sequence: TGTGCCAGCAGCTTAGGAGGGAGGAGCACAGATACGCAGTATTTT. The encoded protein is CASSLGGRSTDTQYF.

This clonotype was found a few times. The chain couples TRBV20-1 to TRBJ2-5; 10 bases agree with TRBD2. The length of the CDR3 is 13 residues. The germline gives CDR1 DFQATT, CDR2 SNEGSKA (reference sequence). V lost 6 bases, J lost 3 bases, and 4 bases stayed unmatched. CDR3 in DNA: TGCAGTGCGAGGGGACTAGCGAAAGAGACCCAGTACTTC. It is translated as CSARGLAKETQYF.